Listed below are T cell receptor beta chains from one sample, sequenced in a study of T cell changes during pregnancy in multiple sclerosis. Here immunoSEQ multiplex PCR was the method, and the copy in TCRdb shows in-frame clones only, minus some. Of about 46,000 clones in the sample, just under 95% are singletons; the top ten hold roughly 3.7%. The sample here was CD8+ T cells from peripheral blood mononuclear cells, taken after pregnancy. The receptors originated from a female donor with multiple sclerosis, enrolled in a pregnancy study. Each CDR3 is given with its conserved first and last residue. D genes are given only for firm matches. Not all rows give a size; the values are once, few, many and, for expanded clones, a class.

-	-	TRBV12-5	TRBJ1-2	CASGSQTPPTYGYTF	TGTGCTAGTGGTTCTCAGACACCGCCGACCTATGGCTACACCTTC
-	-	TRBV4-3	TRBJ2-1	CASSQSPGNNEQFF	TGCGCCAGCAGCCAATCCCCAGGGAACAATGAGCAGTTCTTC
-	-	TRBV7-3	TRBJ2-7	CASSLTVGSYEQYF	TGTGCCAGCAGCTTAACGGTCGGGTCCTACGAGCAGTACTTC
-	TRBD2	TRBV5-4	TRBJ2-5	CASSLVGAGDLQETQYF	TGTGCCAGCAGCTTGGTCGGGGCGGGGGACCTCCAAGAGACCCAGTACTTC
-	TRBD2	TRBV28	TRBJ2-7	CASSSPQTSGSYEQYF	TGTGCCAGCAGTTCCCCTCAGACTAGCGGATCCTACGAGCAGTACTTC
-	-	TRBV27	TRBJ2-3	CASSLLGAGATQYF	TGTGCCAGCAGTTTATTAGGGGCAGGGGCCACGCAGTATTTT
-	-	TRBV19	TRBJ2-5	CASSMGGIGLGETQYF	TGTGCCAGTAGTATGGGGGGAATCGGTTTGGGAGAGACCCAGTACTTC
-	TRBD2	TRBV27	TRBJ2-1	CASSPAGPYNEQFF	TGTGCCAGCAGTCCAGCGGGGCCCTACAATGAGCAGTTCTTC
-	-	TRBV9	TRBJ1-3	CASSVGAPSGNTIYF	TGTGCCAGCAGCGTGGGGGCGCCCTCTGGAAACACCATATATTTT
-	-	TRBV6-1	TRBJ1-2	CASSEPLPYGYTF	TGTGCCAGCAGTGAACCACTGCCCTATGGCTACACCTTC
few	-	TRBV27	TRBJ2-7	CASSFLSSYEQYF	TGTGCCAGCAGTTTTCTCAGCTCCTACGAGCAGTACTTC
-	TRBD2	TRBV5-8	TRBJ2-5	CASSDGLAGGPTETQYF	TGTGCCAGCAGCGACGGGCTAGCGGGGGGGCCCACAGAGACCCAGTACTTC
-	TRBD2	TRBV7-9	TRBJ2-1	CASSSSSGRDEQFF	TGTGCCAGCAGCTCGTCTAGCGGGAGGGATGAGCAGTTCTTC
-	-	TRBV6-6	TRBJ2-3	CASSDGEDTQYF	TGTGCCAGCAGCGACGGAGAAGATACGCAGTATTTT
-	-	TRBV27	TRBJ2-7	CASSPGQIYEQYF	TGTGCCAGCAGTCCGGGACAAATCTACGAGCAGTACTTC
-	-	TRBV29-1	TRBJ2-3	CSVVFANRETDTQYF	TGCAGCGTTGTGTTTGCGAACCGGGAAACAGATACGCAGTATTTT
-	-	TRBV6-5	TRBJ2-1	CASSYGGGGEQFF	TGTGCCAGCAGTTACGGCGGTGGTGGCGAGCAGTTCTTC
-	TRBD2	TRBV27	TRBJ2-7	CASSSRGLAGVEQYF	TGTGCCAGCAGTTCCAGGGGACTAGCGGGAGTGGAGCAGTACTTC
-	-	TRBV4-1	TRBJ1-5	CASSQDNTNQPQHF	TGCGCCAGCAGCCAAGATAACACAAATCAGCCCCAGCATTTT
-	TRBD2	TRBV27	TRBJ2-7	CASIGSGRYEQYF	TGTGCCAGCATTGGTAGCGGGAGATACGAGCAGTACTTC
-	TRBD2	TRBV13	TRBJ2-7	CASSQGLAGALFEQYF	TGTGCCAGCAGCCAGGGACTAGCGGGGGCCCTTTTCGAGCAGTACTTC
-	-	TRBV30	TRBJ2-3	CAWSVGGADTQYF	TGTGCCTGGAGTGTAGGAGGCGCAGATACGCAGTATTTT
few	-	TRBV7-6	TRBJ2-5	CASSPVLALETQYF	TGTGCCAGCAGCCCCGTGCTGGCATTAGAGACCCAGTACTTC
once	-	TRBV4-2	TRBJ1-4	CASSGAVATNEKLFF	TGTGCCAGCAGCGGGGCAGTGGCAACTAATGAAAAACTGTTTTTT
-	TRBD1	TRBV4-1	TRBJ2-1	CASSHNGQGAVEQFF	TGCGCCAGCAGCCATAATGGACAGGGGGCTGTTGAGCAGTTCTTC
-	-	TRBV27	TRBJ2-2	CASSAFGAGELFF	TGTGCCAGCAGTGCCTTCGGGGCCGGGGAGCTGTTTTTT
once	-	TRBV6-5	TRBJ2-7	CASSYSFSGYSYEQYF	TGTGCCAGCAGTTACTCGTTTAGCGGTTACTCCTACGAGCAGTACTTC
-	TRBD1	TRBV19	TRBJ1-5	CASSLDRGHSNQPQHF	TGTGCCAGTAGTCTAGACAGGGGCCATAGCAATCAGCCCCAGCATTTT
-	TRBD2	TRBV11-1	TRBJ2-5	CASSNTGLAAKETQYF	TGTGCCAGCAGCAATACGGGACTAGCGGCGAAAGAGACCCAGTACTTC
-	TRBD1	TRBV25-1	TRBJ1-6	CASGQLSPLHF	TGTGCCTCGGGACAGCTTTCACCCCTCCACTTT
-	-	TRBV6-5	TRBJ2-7	CASSYSEGYEQYF	TGTGCCAGCAGTTACTCCGAGGGCTACGAGCAGTACTTC
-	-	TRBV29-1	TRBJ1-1	CSVQGGELNTEAFF	TGCAGCGTGCAAGGGGGGGAGCTGAACACTGAAGCTTTCTTT